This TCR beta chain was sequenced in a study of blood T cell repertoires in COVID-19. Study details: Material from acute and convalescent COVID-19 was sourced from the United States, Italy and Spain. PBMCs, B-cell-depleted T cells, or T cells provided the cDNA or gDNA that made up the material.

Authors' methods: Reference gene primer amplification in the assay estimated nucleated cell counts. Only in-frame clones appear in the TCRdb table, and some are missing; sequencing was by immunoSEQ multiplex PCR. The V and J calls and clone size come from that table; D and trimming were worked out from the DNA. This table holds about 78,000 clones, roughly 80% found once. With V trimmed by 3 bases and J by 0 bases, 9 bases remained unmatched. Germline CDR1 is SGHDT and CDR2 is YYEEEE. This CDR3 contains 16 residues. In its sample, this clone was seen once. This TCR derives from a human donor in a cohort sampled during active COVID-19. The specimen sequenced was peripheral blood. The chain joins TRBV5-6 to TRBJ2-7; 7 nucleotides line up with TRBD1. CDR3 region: CASSSAGGRSSYEQYF. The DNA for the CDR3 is TGTGCCAGCAGCTCGGCAGGGGGAAGGAGCTCCTACGAGCAGTACTTC.